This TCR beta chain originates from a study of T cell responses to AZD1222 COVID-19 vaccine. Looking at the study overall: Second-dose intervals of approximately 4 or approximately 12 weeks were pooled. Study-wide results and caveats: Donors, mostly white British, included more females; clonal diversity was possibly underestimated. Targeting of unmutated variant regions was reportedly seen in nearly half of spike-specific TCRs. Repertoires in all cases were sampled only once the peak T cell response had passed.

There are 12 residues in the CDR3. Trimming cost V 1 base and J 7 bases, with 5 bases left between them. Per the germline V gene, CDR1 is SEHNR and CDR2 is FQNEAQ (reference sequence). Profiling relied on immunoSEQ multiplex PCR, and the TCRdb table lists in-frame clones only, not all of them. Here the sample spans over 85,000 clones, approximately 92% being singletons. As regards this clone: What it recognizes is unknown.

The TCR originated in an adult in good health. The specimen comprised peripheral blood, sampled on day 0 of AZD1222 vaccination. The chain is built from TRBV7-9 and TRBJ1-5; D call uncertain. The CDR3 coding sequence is TGTGCCAGCAGCTTAGATGGGCAGCCCCAGCATTTT. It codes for CASSLDGQPQHF.